This TCR beta chain originates from a study of shared clonotypes between healthy human individuals. The length of the CDR3 is 15 residues. Germline CDR1 is SGHTA and CDR2 is FQGNSA. Trimming removed 1 base at V and 1 base at J, with 8 bases between. This table comes from immunoSEQ multiplex PCR, and its TCRdb copy is limited to in-frame clones, with some not included. The sample holds 2 million to 2.5 million clones; approximately 95% are singletons and the top ten take 0.35% to 0.5%. A word on this clone: Distinct nucleotide sequences in the sample also encode this CDR3.

Sequencing was done on a sample of naive CD4+ T cells from PBMCs. Subset indicated: CD45RA+ positively selected. This chain links TRBV7-2 with TRBJ1-5; D may be TRBD1 (5 bases). This TCR derives from a man between 18 and 35 years old in good health. Some clones in this sample may be carry-over from other donors' samples. For the CDR3, the DNA is TGTGCCAGCAGCTTAGGCAGGGAAAGCAATCAGCCCCAGCATTTT. It translates to CASSLGRESNQPQHF.